This T cell receptor beta chain was sequenced during a study of beta chain features in type 1 diabetes. Study outcomes and limitations: Equally in patients and controls, PCR might preferentially amplify shorter templates. There was no resolution here of whether HLA type influences TCRB rearrangement. All four CD4+ subsets of Type 1 diabetes patients contained TCRB CDR3s that were moderately but significantly shorter.

The CDR3 is 15 amino acids. Germline values: CDR1 SGHRS, CDR2 YFSETQ. Germline trimming cut 5 bases from V and 3 bases from J; bases unmatched to any gene: 8. Concerning this clone: Its antigen is as yet unknown.

Reverse transcription of all isolated RNA meant that expressed TCRB transcripts were sequenced. There were about 3.5 million reads on average in the naive, central memory and regulatory T cell samples. Profiling relied on immunoSEQ multiplex PCR, and the TCRdb table lists in-frame clones only, not all of them. The sample shows hundreds of thousands of clones, 11% to 15% of them seen only once. This clonotype was sampled from a man younger than 35 with type 1 diabetes. The genes are TRBV5-1 and TRBJ2-5; 9 nucleotides agree with TRBD2. Sequencing input: naive CD4+ T cells from blood. In DNA form, the CDR3 reads TGCGCCAGCAGGAATAGACTAGCGGAAGAAGAGACCCAGTACTTC. It specifies CASRNRLAEEETQYF.